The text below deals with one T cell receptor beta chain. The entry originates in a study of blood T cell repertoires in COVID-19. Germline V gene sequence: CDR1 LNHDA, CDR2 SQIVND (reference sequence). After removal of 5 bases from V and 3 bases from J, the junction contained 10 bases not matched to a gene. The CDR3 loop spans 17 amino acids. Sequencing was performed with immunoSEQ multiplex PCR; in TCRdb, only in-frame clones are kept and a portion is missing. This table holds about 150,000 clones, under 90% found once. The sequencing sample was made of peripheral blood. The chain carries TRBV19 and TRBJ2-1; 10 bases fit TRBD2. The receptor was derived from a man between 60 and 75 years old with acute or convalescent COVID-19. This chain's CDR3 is CASSVRGLAGDYNEQFF. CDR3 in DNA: TGTGCCAGTAGTGTCCGAGGGCTAGCGGGGGACTACAATGAGCAGTTCTTC.